Listed below are T cell receptor beta chains from one sample, sequenced in a study of spatial heterogeneity in lung cancer. TCRdb used MiXCR to reprocess the 5' RACE reads, holding one entry per CDR3 protein. The sample has roughly 60,000 distinct CDR3 sequences; 8.4% are singletons. The sequenced sample was PBMCs, obtained at surgery. The receptors were sampled from a female donor with early-stage non-small cell lung cancer. Both conserved end residues are part of each CDR3. D genes are given only for firm matches. Size tells how often a clone was seen (once, few, many) or the class of an expanded clone, and some rows leave it out.

j_gene: TRBJ1-5; abundance: few; d_gene: -; v_gene: TRBV29-1; CDR3nt: TGCAGCGCGGGAACAGGTAATCAGCCCCAGCATTTT; CDR3aa: CSAGTGNQPQHF
j_gene: TRBJ2-1; abundance: -; d_gene: -; v_gene: TRBV10-3; CDR3nt: TGTGCCATCCGGTGGGACAATGAGCAGTTCTTC; CDR3aa: CAIRWDNEQFF
j_gene: TRBJ2-3; abundance: -; d_gene: TRBD1; v_gene: TRBV10-3; CDR3nt: TGTGCCATCAGGCCCGGGACAGCCCTCACAGATACGCAGTATTTT; CDR3aa: CAIRPGTALTDTQYF
j_gene: TRBJ1-1; abundance: -; d_gene: TRBD1; v_gene: TRBV12-5; CDR3nt: TGTGCTAGTGGTCTAACCTCCGGGACAGGGATTTCTGAAGCTTTCTTT; CDR3aa: CASGLTSGTGISEAFF
j_gene: TRBJ1-6; abundance: -; d_gene: -; v_gene: TRBV7-3; CDR3nt: TGTGCCAGCAGCTTAAAGGCAGGCTATAATTCACCCCTCCACTTT; CDR3aa: CASSLKAGYNSPLHF
j_gene: TRBJ2-1; abundance: many; d_gene: TRBD1; v_gene: TRBV19; CDR3nt: TGTGCCAGTAGTTCTGGACAGGGGGTTAATGAGCAGTTCTTC; CDR3aa: CASSSGQGVNEQFF
j_gene: TRBJ2-3; abundance: few; d_gene: TRBD2; v_gene: TRBV5-1; CDR3nt: TGCGCCAGCAGCTCTCTAACTAGCGGGGCGACAGATACGCAGTATTTT; CDR3aa: CASSSLTSGATDTQYF
j_gene: TRBJ1-1; abundance: few; d_gene: TRBD1; v_gene: TRBV7-9; CDR3nt: TGTGCCAGCAGCCCACGGACAGGTCGGTTTGGCACTGAAGCTTTCTTT; CDR3aa: CASSPRTGRFGTEAFF
j_gene: TRBJ2-3; abundance: many; d_gene: -; v_gene: TRBV20-1; CDR3nt: TGCAGTGCCTCACGGGTTCGAGATACGCAGTATTTT; CDR3aa: CSASRVRDTQYF
j_gene: TRBJ2-5; abundance: many; d_gene: TRBD2; v_gene: TRBV9; CDR3nt: TGTGCCAGCAGCGTAGGAAGCGGGGGTGAGACCCAGTACTTC; CDR3aa: CASSVGSGGETQYF
j_gene: TRBJ2-3; abundance: -; d_gene: TRBD2; v_gene: TRBV5-1; CDR3nt: TGCGCCAGCAGCTTAGCGGGAGTTACAGATACGCAGTATTTT; CDR3aa: CASSLAGVTDTQYF
j_gene: TRBJ2-2; abundance: few; d_gene: -; v_gene: TRBV5-1; CDR3nt: TGCGCCAGCGTAGACTCGCTAGGGACCGGGGAGCTGTTTTTT; CDR3aa: CASVDSLGTGELFF
j_gene: TRBJ2-1; abundance: -; d_gene: TRBD2; v_gene: TRBV12-3/TRBV12-4; CDR3nt: TGTGCCAGCTGGGGAGGGACTAGCGGGGCCCAGTTCTTC; CDR3aa: CASWGGTSGAQFF
j_gene: TRBJ1-2; abundance: -; d_gene: -; v_gene: TRBV12-3/TRBV12-4; CDR3nt: TGTGCCAGCAGTTTTAGGGCCTATGGCTACACCTTC; CDR3aa: CASSFRAYGYTF
j_gene: TRBJ1-6; abundance: many; d_gene: -; v_gene: TRBV10-3; CDR3nt: TGTGCCACCATTAGCTCCTATAATTCACCCCTCCACTTT; CDR3aa: CATISSYNSPLHF
j_gene: TRBJ2-5; abundance: few; d_gene: -; v_gene: TRBV30; CDR3nt: TGTGCCTGGAGTGGAGTGGTAGAGACCCAGTACTTC; CDR3aa: CAWSGVVETQYF
j_gene: TRBJ1-2; abundance: few; d_gene: -; v_gene: TRBV9; CDR3nt: TGTGCCAGCTCCAGCGCCTATGGCTACACCTTC; CDR3aa: CASSSAYGYTF
j_gene: TRBJ2-2; abundance: many; d_gene: -; v_gene: TRBV5-1; CDR3nt: TGCGCCAGCAGCGCGACCGGCACCGGGGAGCTGTTTTTT; CDR3aa: CASSATGTGELFF
j_gene: TRBJ1-2; abundance: few; d_gene: -; v_gene: TRBV5-1; CDR3nt: TGCGCCAGCAGCTTGGAATATAACTATGGCTACACCTTC; CDR3aa: CASSLEYNYGYTF
j_gene: TRBJ1-2; abundance: -; d_gene: -; v_gene: TRBV27; CDR3nt: TGTGCCAGCAGTCCCCGGGGGCCCTATGGCTACACCTTC; CDR3aa: CASSPRGPYGYTF
j_gene: TRBJ2-1; abundance: few; d_gene: -; v_gene: TRBV6-4; CDR3nt: TGTGCCAGCGCTGCTGAGCAGTTCTTC; CDR3aa: CASAAEQFF
j_gene: TRBJ2-2; abundance: few; d_gene: -; v_gene: TRBV19; CDR3nt: TGTGCCAGTAATCGCGGTCTGGCAGACACCGGGGAGCTGTTTTTT; CDR3aa: CASNRGLADTGELFF
j_gene: TRBJ2-5; abundance: many; d_gene: -; v_gene: TRBV28; CDR3nt: TGTGCCAGCAGACACGCCGGGTGGAGGCAAGAGACCCAGTACTTC; CDR3aa: CASRHAGWRQETQYF